This is a list of T cell receptor beta chains from one sample in a study of T cells in narcolepsy. Produced via immunoSEQ multiplex PCR; TCRdb's table is partial and in-frame only. The sample has over 25,000 clones; about 84% are singletons. The sequenced sample consisted of CD45RA- memory CD4+ T cells from PBMCs. These receptors were obtained from a human donor with narcolepsy. Both conserved end residues are part of each CDR3. D genes are given only for firm matches. Clone size, where shown, is once, few, many, or a class for clones that have expanded.

D | J | V | size | CDR3 | DNA
- | TRBJ2-3 | TRBV19 | - | CASSRDAGTDTQYF | TGTGCCAGTAGTAGGGACGCTGGCACAGATACGCAGTATTTT
TRBD1 | TRBJ2-7 | TRBV7-3 | - | CASSPGPGQGYEQYF | TGTGCCAGCAGCCCAGGACCGGGACAGGGTTACGAGCAGTACTTC
- | TRBJ2-1 | TRBV7-7 | - | CASSPIGGPYDEQFF | TGTGCCAGCAGTCCCATCGGGGGGCCCTACGATGAGCAGTTCTTC
- | TRBJ1-6 | TRBV19 | once | CASSIGTHRVSSYNSPLHF | TGTGCCAGTAGTATCGGGACTCACAGGGTATCCTCCTATAATTCACCCCTCCACTTT
TRBD1 | TRBJ1-2 | TRBV27 | - | CASSLSVGIDSGTAYGYTF | TGTGCCAGCAGTTTATCAGTTGGGATAGATTCGGGGACAGCCTATGGCTACACCTTC
- | TRBJ1-2 | TRBV11-2 | once | CASSLGLRGSHGYTF | TGTGCCAGCAGCTTAGGTCTCAGGGGCTCCCATGGCTACACCTTC
TRBD2 | TRBJ2-5 | TRBV2 | - | CASRISGVRTRTQYF | TGTGCCAGCAGGATTAGCGGGGTGCGAACGAGAACCCAGTACTTC
- | TRBJ1-6 | TRBV6-4 | - | CASSRDAGRTNSPLHF | TGTGCCAGCAGCAGAGACGCGGGACGGACTAATTCACCCCTCCACTTT
TRBD1 | TRBJ1-3 | TRBV6-5 | few | CASSRDRAGNTIYF | TGTGCCAGCAGCCGAGACAGGGCAGGAAACACCATATATTTT
TRBD1 | TRBJ1-2 | TRBV7-2 | once | CASSLGGTGYGYTF | TGTGCCAGCAGCTTAGGAGGGACAGGGTACGGCTACACCTTC
- | TRBJ2-7 | TRBV6-1 | - | CASFRRDGDEQYF | TGTGCCAGTTTCAGACGGGACGGTGACGAGCAGTACTTC
- | TRBJ2-1 | TRBV11-3 | - | CASSLGYVNEQFF | TGTGCCAGCAGCTTAGGGTACGTTAATGAGCAGTTCTTC
TRBD2 | TRBJ2-1 | TRBV7-8 | - | CASSFSGGAYNEQFF | TGTGCCAGCAGCTTTAGCGGGGGGGCCTACAATGAGCAGTTCTTC
TRBD1 | TRBJ2-3 | TRBV6-1 | - | CASRETGGGTDTQYF | TGTGCCAGCAGAGAGACAGGGGGCGGAACAGATACGCAGTATTTT
- | TRBJ1-1 | TRBV2 | once | CASRFNTEAFF | TGTGCCAGCAGATTTAACACTGAAGCTTTCTTT
- | TRBJ1-2 | TRBV6-1 | once | CASSLVAGYGYTF | TGTGCCAGCAGTTTAGTGGCAGGGTATGGCTACACCTTC
- | TRBJ2-2 | TRBV19 | few | CAAHTPANTGELFF | TGTGCCGCACACACCCCGGCGAACACCGGGGAGCTGTTTTTT
- | TRBJ2-2 | TRBV7-2 | - | CASSLAGGNTGELFF | TGTGCCAGCAGCTTAGCAGGGGGGAACACCGGGGAGCTGTTTTTT
TRBD2 | TRBJ2-5 | TRBV9 | - | CASSPLSGGGKQETQYF | TGTGCCAGCAGCCCTCTATCGGGCGGGGGGAAGCAAGAGACCCAGTACTTC
TRBD1 | TRBJ1-3 | TRBV30 | - | CAWRDDRAYTIYF | TGTGCCTGGAGAGACGACAGGGCTTACACCATATATTTT
TRBD1 | TRBJ1-2 | TRBV10-2 | - | CASSDGTAIYGYTF | TGCGCCAGCAGTGACGGGACAGCCATCTATGGCTACACCTTC
TRBD2 | TRBJ2-2 | TRBV4-2 | - | CASSQKGLAGYTGELFF | TGTGCCAGCAGCCAAAAAGGGCTAGCGGGCTACACCGGGGAGCTGTTTTTT
- | TRBJ1-1 | TRBV9 | - | CASSRTPTVNTEAFF | TGTGCCAGCAGCCGGACACCGACAGTCAACACTGAAGCTTTCTTT
- | TRBJ1-4 | TRBV30 | - | CAWSEVRGEGEKLFF | TGTGCCTGGAGTGAGGTTCGAGGGGAGGGTGAAAAACTGTTTTTT
- | TRBJ1-5 | TRBV27 | - | CASRLTRIDQPQHF | TGTGCCAGCCGTCTTACACGGATCGATCAGCCCCAGCATTTT
- | TRBJ2-2 | TRBV7-6 | - | CASSQGYRGLGTGELFF | TGTGCCAGCAGCCAAGGGTATCGGGGATTGGGCACCGGGGAGCTGTTTTTT
- | TRBJ1-4 | TRBV7-9 | - | CASSLRGATNEKLFF | TGTGCCAGCAGCTTGAGAGGAGCGACTAATGAAAAACTGTTTTTT
TRBD1 | TRBJ1-6 | TRBV7-8 | - | CASSGPGGQNSPLHF | TGTGCCAGCAGCGGTCCAGGGGGCCAGAATTCACCCCTCCACTTT
- | TRBJ1-1 | TRBV5-5 | - | CASSIGPEAFF | TGTGCCAGCAGCATCGGGCCTGAAGCTTTCTTT
TRBD1 | TRBJ2-1 | TRBV4-2 | - | CASSQEPAEGTGRVF | TGTGCCAGCAGCCAAGAGCCAGCGGAAGGGACAGGCCGCGTCTTC
- | TRBJ2-7 | TRBV11-2 | - | CASSLLKRSSYEQYF | TGTGCCAGCAGCTTACTAAAGCGTTCATCCTACGAGCAGTACTTC
- | TRBJ2-3 | TRBV29-1 | - | CSVGSLAGQTDTQYF | TGCAGCGTTGGTTCTTTGGCAGGGCAAACAGATACGCAGTATTTT
- | TRBJ2-6 | TRBV9 | - | CASSTGLLSGANVLTF | TGTGCCAGCAGCACTGGGCTTCTCTCTGGGGCCAACGTCCTGACTTTC
- | TRBJ2-7 | TRBV18 | few | CASSTKPRGLTSYEQYF | TGTGCCAGCTCAACAAAGCCCCGGGGTTTGACCAGCTACGAGCAGTACTTC
- | TRBJ2-7 | TRBV15 | - | CATSRERTGNYEQYF | TGTGCCACCAGCAGAGAGCGAACAGGGAACTACGAGCAGTACTTC
- | TRBJ2-3 | TRBV9 | - | CARGVGGSTDTQYF | TGTGCCCGCGGGGTGGGGGGAAGCACAGATACGCAGTATTTT
- | TRBJ1-5 | TRBV6-1 | - | CASPNQGNQPQHF | TGTGCCAGCCCGAACCAGGGCAATCAGCCCCAGCATTTT
- | TRBJ1-3 | TRBV11-2 | - | CASSIPLGGNTIYF | TGTGCCAGCAGCATCCCCCTGGGGGGAAACACCATATATTTT
TRBD1 | TRBJ1-2 | TRBV4-1 | - | CASSQDKGQIYGYTF | TGCGCCAGCAGCCAAGATAAGGGACAGATCTATGGCTACACCTTC
TRBD2 | TRBJ2-7 | TRBV11-2 | - | CASSPIKRGGAYEQYF | TGTGCCAGCAGCCCCATAAAGCGGGGGGGAGCCTACGAGCAGTACTTC
TRBD2 | TRBJ2-4 | TRBV7-2 | - | CASSRFVSGGAKNIQYF | TGTGCCAGCAGCCGCTTCGTGAGCGGGGGGGCCAAAAACATTCAGTACTTC
- | TRBJ1-2 | TRBV19 | - | CASSMGLRQSFYGYTF | TGTGCCAGTAGTATGGGCCTTAGACAGTCCTTCTATGGCTACACCTTC
TRBD1 | TRBJ2-4 | TRBV7-9 | few | CASSQQGAGNIQYF | TGTGCCAGCAGCCAACAGGGGGCAGGGAACATTCAGTACTTC
- | TRBJ1-1 | TRBV7-2 | once | CASSFDRLTEAFF | TGTGCCAGCAGCTTTGACAGACTCACTGAAGCTTTCTTT
- | TRBJ2-3 | TRBV4-1 | - | CASSQEVRTDTQYF | TGCGCCAGCAGCCAAGAGGTTCGGACAGATACGCAGTATTTT
- | TRBJ1-6 | TRBV6-4 | - | CASSEQGASTLHF | TGTGCCAGCAGTGAGCAGGGTGCATCAACCCTCCACTTT
- | TRBJ1-3 | TRBV11-2 | - | CASSLVASISGNTIYF | TGTGCCAGCAGCTTAGTAGCATCCATCTCTGGAAACACCATATATTTT
- | TRBJ2-3 | TRBV6-5 | few | CASRAGDFGTDTQYF | TGTGCCAGCAGAGCCGGGGATTTCGGCACAGATACGCAGTATTTT
- | TRBJ2-2 | TRBV10-1 | - | CASSEDPFTGELFF | TGCGCCAGCAGTGAGGACCCATTCACCGGGGAGCTGTTTTTT
- | TRBJ1-1 | TRBV29-1 | - | CSVEVVRNTEAFF | TGCAGCGTTGAGGTTGTTAGGAACACTGAAGCTTTCTTT
- | TRBJ2-3 | TRBV12-5 | - | CASGLPSSTDTQYF | TGTGCTAGTGGTCTTCCCTCCAGCACAGATACGCAGTATTTT
- | TRBJ1-5 | TRBV19 | - | CASTIRGVFNQPQHF | TGTGCCAGTACCATACGAGGGGTCTTCAATCAGCCCCAGCATTTT
- | TRBJ1-5 | TRBV6-1 | few | CASRGWDLGSQPQHF | TGTGCCAGCAGAGGATGGGACCTCGGAAGTCAGCCCCAGCATTTT
TRBD1 | TRBJ1-2 | TRBV19 | once | CASSTQGQVLGHGYTF | TGTGCCAGTAGTACCCAGGGACAGGTGCTTGGCCATGGCTACACCTTC
- | TRBJ1-2 | TRBV27 | - | CASSVSSGTGGGYTF | TGTGCCAGCAGTGTCTCCTCCGGGACTGGGGGTGGCTACACCTTC